This T cell receptor beta chain was recorded in a study of T-cell reconstitution after alpha-beta-depleted transplantation in children. General study results and limits: Several hundred expanded graft clones reportedly were the source of alpha-beta T cells about two months after transplant. When one year had passed after transplant, most T-cell counts and diversity came from newly produced T cells. TCRbeta diversity was high at day 60 in some patients (a result of surviving recipient T cells and thymic progenitors).

This clonotype was observed at least ten times. Its antigen is not identified. This CDR3 has 16 amino acids. V dropped 2 bases and J dropped 2; count of bases not matched to a gene: 4. CDR1 and CDR2 from the germline V gene are MNHEY and SVGAGI. Unique molecular identifiers were built into the TCRbeta library. In TCRdb, the PCR reads were re-called with MiXCR into one record per CDR3 protein. There are hundreds of thousands of distinct CDR3 sequences in the sample; about a quarter occur only once, and about 2.6% lies in the top ten. This chain joins TRBV6-5 and TRBJ2-7; TRBD2 agrees at 12 bases. The sequencing used PBMCs, collected before TCRalphabeta/CD19-depleted stem cell transplant. The sequence was collected from a girl under 10 years old with Fanconi anemia, due to receive a stem cell transplant. The CDR3 is CASSYTSGGSPYEQYF. The CDR3 DNA reads TGTGCCAGCAGTTACACTAGCGGGGGGAGCCCCTACGAGCAGTACTTC.